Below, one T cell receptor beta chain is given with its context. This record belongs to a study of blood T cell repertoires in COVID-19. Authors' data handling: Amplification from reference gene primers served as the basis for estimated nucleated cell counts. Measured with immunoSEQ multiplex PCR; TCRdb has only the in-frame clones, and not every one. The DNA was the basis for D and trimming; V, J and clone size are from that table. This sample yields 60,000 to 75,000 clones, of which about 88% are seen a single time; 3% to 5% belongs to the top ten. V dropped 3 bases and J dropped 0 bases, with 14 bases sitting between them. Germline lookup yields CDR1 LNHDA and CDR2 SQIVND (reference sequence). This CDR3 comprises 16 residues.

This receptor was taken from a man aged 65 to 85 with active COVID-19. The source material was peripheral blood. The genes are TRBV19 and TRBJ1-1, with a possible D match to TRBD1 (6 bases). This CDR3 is CASSMRAGVMNTEAFF. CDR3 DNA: TGTGCCAGTAGTATGAGGGCAGGGGTTATGAACACTGAAGCTTTCTTT.